Each of the 13 T cell receptor beta chains below was sequenced from the same sample in a study of long-term antiretroviral therapy in people with HIV. The immunoSEQ assay was v3.0, run at survey level. Measured with immunoSEQ multiplex PCR; TCRdb has only the in-frame clones, and not every one. The data hold about 31,000 clones, with 70% to 90% observed a single time. Sequencing was performed on unsorted PBMCs, taken 0.8 years before starting antiretroviral therapy. These receptors all come from a man younger than 35 with HIV.

V is TRBV2 and J is TRBJ2-3, with 10 bases lining up with TRBD2. Germline V lookup: CDR1 SNHLY, CDR2 FYNNEI. The CDR3 is 16 residues long. The trim removed 6 bases at V and 1 base at J, leaving 7 bases unmatched. DNA of the CDR3: TGTGCCAGCAGACCTCCGGGACTAGCGCGCACAGATACGCAGTATTTT. It translates to CASRPPGLARTDTQYF.

The chain is built from TRBV6-5 and TRBJ2-1; D possibly uses TRBD1 or TRBD2 (5 bases each). Trimming shortened V by 4 bases and J by 6 bases, and 13 bases separated the two germline ends. CDR1 and CDR2 from the germline V gene are MNHEY and SVGAGI. The CDR3 runs to 14 residues. The CDR3 protein is CASSSSGGRNEQFF. CDR3 nucleotides: TGTGCCAGCAGTTCGAGTGGGGGTCGCAATGAGCAGTTCTTC.

V gene TRBV7-2 combines with J gene TRBJ2-3; maybe TRBD1 (6 bases). V was pared by 4 bases and J by 4 bases, with 12 bases between. Germline CDR1 SGHTA, CDR2 FQGNSA. The CDR3 covers 14 residues. In DNA, the CDR3 is TGTGCCAGCAGCTCTCGGACAGTTCCAGATACGCAGTATTTT. Translation gives CASSSRTVPDTQYF. Together with reference TRBV7-2 and TRBJ2-3, the CDR3 gives the full variable domain: GAGVSQSPSNKVTEKGKDVELRCDPISGHTALYWYRQSLGQGLEFLIYFQGNSAPDKSGLPSDRFSAERTGGSVSTLTIQRTQQEDSAVYLCASSSRTVPDTQYFGPGTRLTVL.

The chain carries TRBV5-1 and TRBJ1-1; TRBD1 aligns across 10 bases. The J segment lost 3 bases and the V segment lost 5 bases, leaving 7 bases of the junction unmatched. The CDR3 extends over 15 amino acids. CDR1 and CDR2 from the germline V gene are SGHRS and YFSETQ. CDR3: CASSTGTGEDTEAFF. CDR3 sequence (DNA): TGCGCCAGCAGTACCGGGACAGGGGAGGACACTGAAGCTTTCTTT. The full variable domain, rest sourced from reference TRBV5-1 and TRBJ1-1, is KAGVTQTPRYLIKTRGQQVTLSCSPISGHRSVSWYQQTPGQGLQFLFEYFSETQRNKGNFPGRFSGRQFSNSRSEMNVSTLELGDSALYLCASSTGTGEDTEAFFGQGTRLTVV.

The chain has TRBV7-8 and TRBJ2-7; weak D call: TRBD2 (6 bases). In germline, CDR1 is SGHVS, CDR2 FQNEAQ. The CDR3 is 12 amino acids. Trimming removed 6 bases from V and 5 bases from J, with 11 bases in between. The CDR3 nucleotides read TGTGCCAGCAGTGGAGGGGATAACGAGCAGTACTTC. Translating it yields CASSGGDNEQYF.

Only one count was recorded for this clone. This chain connects TRBV19 to TRBJ1-1; 8 bases align to TRBD1. Germline values: CDR1 LNHDA, CDR2 SQIVND (reference sequence). The trim removed 8 bases at V and 5 bases at J, leaving 10 bases unmatched. This CDR3 has 14 amino acids. The CDR3 loop is CASFDGQGGTEAFF. For the CDR3, the DNA is TGTGCCAGTTTTGATGGACAGGGTGGGACTGAAGCTTTCTTT.

The gene calls are TRBV25-1 and TRBJ2-2; 10 bases are a match to TRBD2. The CDR3 loop spans 15 amino acids. The germline gives CDR1 MGHDK, CDR2 SYGVNS. With V trimmed by 11 bases and J by 4 bases, 10 bases remained unmatched. The CDR3 region has the DNA TGTGCCGTTTGGGTAGCGGGAGGAGGCACCGGGGAGCTGTTTTTT. It translates to CAVWVAGGGTGELFF.

The chain employs TRBV4-1 and TRBJ1-2; tentative D call: TRBD1 (5 bases). CDR1 and CDR2 (germline): MGHRA, YSYEKL. With 0 bases removed from V and 3 bases from J, the gap between germline ends came to 8 bases. CDR3 length equals 14 residues. For the CDR3, the DNA is TGCGCCAGCAGCCAAGATGGGGCCGACTATGGCTACACCTTC. Its protein is CASSQDGADYGYTF.

J is TRBJ2-7 and V is TRBV5-6; 8 bases fit TRBD2. The CDR3 extends over 15 amino acids. The junction had 12 bases not matched to a gene; V was cut back by 4 bases and J by 6 bases. Germline V gene sequence: CDR1 SGHDT, CDR2 YYEEEE. The CDR3: CASSLGLAMPREQYF. The CDR3 region has the DNA TGTGCCAGCAGCCTAGGACTAGCCATGCCTCGCGAGCAGTACTTC.

In this sample, this clone turned up a few times. The rearrangement uses TRBV2 and TRBJ2-5; the match to TRBD2 covers 8 bases. The CDR3 runs 15 residues. V trimming: 5 bases; J trimming: 4 bases; junction bases outside the gene matches: 9. The germline V gene has CDR1 SNHLY and CDR2 FYNNEI. The DNA of the CDR3 is TGTGCCAGCAGTCAGGGCGGGGGGCTTGGAGAGACCCAGTACTTC. Its translation: CASSQGGGLGETQYF.

This clone was picked up a small number of times. The chain is built from TRBV6-1 and TRBJ2-2, with 10 bases fitting TRBD1. The CDR3 extends over 15 amino acids. Trimming at V came to 6 bases and at J to 6 bases, leaving 7 bases not matched to a gene. Germline lookup yields CDR1 MNHNS and CDR2 SASEGT. The CDR3 region is CASRGDRGVPGELFF. The CDR3 bases are TGTGCCAGCAGGGGGGACAGGGGAGTGCCCGGGGAGCTGTTTTTT.

The J gene is TRBJ1-2, the V gene TRBV11-1; possible D gene TRBD1, 6 bases. Germline CDR1 is SGHAT and CDR2 is FQDESV (reference sequence). The CDR3 consists of 15 residues. V gave up 3 bases and J gave up 3 bases, with 14 bases separating them. The CDR3 protein is CASSLSGGTYYGYTF. In DNA form, the CDR3 reads TGTGCCAGCAGCTTGAGCGGGGGCACCTACTATGGCTACACCTTC. Complete variable domain (other parts from reference TRBV11-1 and TRBJ1-2): EAEVAQSPRYKITEKSQAVAFWCDPISGHATLYWYRQILGQGPELLVQFQDESVVDDSQLPKDRFSAERLKGVDSTLKIQPAELGDSAMYLCASSLSGGTYYGYTFGSGTRLTVV.

This chain joins TRBV5-5 and TRBJ2-3; 8 nucleotides match TRBD1. This CDR3 contains 16 residues. Germline CDR1 and CDR2: SGHKS and YYEKEE (reference sequence). J lost 2 bases, V lost 0 bases, and 5 bases had no gene match. CDR3 nucleotides: TGTGCCAGCAGCTTGGCGACAGGGGATTTCACAGATACGCAGTATTTT. Translated: CASSLATGDFTDTQYF.